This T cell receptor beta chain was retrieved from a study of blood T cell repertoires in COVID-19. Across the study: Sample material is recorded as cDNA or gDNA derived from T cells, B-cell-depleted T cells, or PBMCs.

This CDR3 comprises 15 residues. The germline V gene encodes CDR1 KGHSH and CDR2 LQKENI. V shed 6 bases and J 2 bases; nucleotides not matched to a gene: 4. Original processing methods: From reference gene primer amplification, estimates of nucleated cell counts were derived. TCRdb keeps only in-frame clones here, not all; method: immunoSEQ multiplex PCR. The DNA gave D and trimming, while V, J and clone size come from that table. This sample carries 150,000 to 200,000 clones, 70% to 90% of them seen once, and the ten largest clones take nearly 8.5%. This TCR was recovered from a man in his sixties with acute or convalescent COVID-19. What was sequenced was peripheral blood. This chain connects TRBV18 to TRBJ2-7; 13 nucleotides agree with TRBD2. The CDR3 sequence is CASSRTSGRPYEQYF. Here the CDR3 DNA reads TGTGCCAGCTCGCGGACTAGCGGGAGACCCTACGAGCAGTACTTC. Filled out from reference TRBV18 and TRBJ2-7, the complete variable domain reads NAGVMQNPRHLVRRRGQEARLRCSPMKGHSHVYWYRQLPEEGLKFMVYLQKENIIDESGMPKERFSAEFPKEGPSILRIQQVVRGDSAAYFCASSRTSGRPYEQYFGPGTRLTVT.